Listed below are T cell receptor beta chains from one sample, sequenced in a study of regulatory T cells in long-lasting Graves disease. TCRdb ran MiXCR on the multiplex PCR reads and lists one entry per CDR3 protein. This table holds 350,000 to 500,000 distinct CDR3 sequences, around 20% found once. The source was peripheral blood mononuclear cells (PBMCs), collected when the disease was refractory, from a patient treated with antithyroid drugs. The receptors derive from a female donor with Graves disease. CDR3s include the opening cysteine and the closing phenylalanine or tryptophan. A D gene is named only where the DNA matches it firmly. Clone size, where shown, is once, few, many, or a class for clones that have expanded.

TRBJ2-7 . TRBV7-9 14 few CASSQDGFAYEQYF TGTGCCAGCAGCCAAGACGGATTTGCCTACGAGCAGTACTTC
TRBJ2-7 TRBD2 TRBV7-2 15 . CASSSRKREGYEQYF TGTGCCAGCAGCTCAAGGAAGCGGGAGGGATACGAGCAGTACTTC
TRBJ1-1 TRBD1 TRBV2 16 . CASKGRTGPPNTEAFF TGTGCCAGCAAGGGTAGGACAGGGCCTCCGAACACTGAAGCTTTCTTT
TRBJ2-7 . TRBV10-3 13 few CAISESLGHEQYF TGTGCCATCAGTGAGTCGCTGGGCCACGAGCAGTACTTC
TRBJ2-7 . TRBV29-1 12 . CNVEGSSYEQYF TGCAACGTTGAAGGGAGTTCCTACGAGCAGTACTTC
TRBJ1-5 . TRBV12-3/TRBV12-4 13 few CASRRRIPGPQHF TGTGCCAGCAGGAGACGAATACCTGGGCCCCAGCATTTT
TRBJ2-6 . TRBV28 17 many CASSPFGPVSGANVLTF TGTGCCAGCAGCCCTTTTGGACCCGTCTCTGGGGCCAACGTCCTGACTTTC
TRBJ2-7 . TRBV15 17 many CATSRDLGAGNTYEQYF TGTGCCACCAGCAGAGATCTGGGTGCAGGAAATACCTACGAGCAGTACTTC
TRBJ2-7 TRBD1 TRBV19 15 . CASSILTGTMNEQYF TGTGCCAGTAGTATACTGACAGGGACCATGAACGAGCAGTACTTC
TRBJ2-2 . TRBV5-1 13 many CASMAGETGELFF TGCGCCAGCATGGCAGGGGAGACCGGGGAGCTGTTTTTT
TRBJ1-6 . TRBV19 17 . CASSAGLGSGHNSPLHF TGTGCCAGTAGTGCCGGACTTGGGAGCGGCCATAATTCACCCCTCCACTTT
TRBJ2-2 TRBD2 TRBV10-1 13 . CASRSGDTGELFF TGCGCCAGCAGGAGCGGGGACACCGGGGAGCTGTTTTTT
TRBJ2-7 TRBD1 TRBV20-1 13 many CSARDRANYEQYF TGCAGTGCTAGGGACAGGGCCAACTACGAGCAGTACTTC
TRBJ1-4 TRBD1 TRBV2 14 many CASRYRGQNEKLFF TGTGCCAGCAGGTACAGGGGGCAAAATGAAAAACTGTTTTTT
TRBJ2-5 . TRBV2 12 many CASSDDQETQYF TGTGCCAGCAGTGACGACCAAGAGACCCAGTACTTC
TRBJ2-3 TRBD1 TRBV2 14 . CASTDRVGTDTQCF TGTGCCAGCACGGACAGGGTCGGCACAGATACGCAGTGTTTT
TRBJ1-2 TRBD1 TRBV10-2 14 few CASSEYFRGLGYTF TGCGCCAGCAGTGAATATTTCAGGGGGCTTGGCTACACCTTC
TRBJ1-1 . TRBV19 13 few CASSFDGNTEAFF TGTGCCAGTAGCTTCGACGGGAACACTGAAGCTTTCTTT
TRBJ2-7 TRBD1 TRBV20-1 14 few CSAETGTGLGEQYF TGCAGTGCCGAAACCGGGACAGGGCTGGGAGAGCAGTACTTC
TRBJ1-2 . TRBV28 15 many CASRPIEGYYYGYTF TGTGCCAGCAGACCAATTGAGGGCTACTACTATGGCTACACCTTC
TRBJ1-1 . TRBV6-1 13 many CASHRYPGTEAFF TGTGCCAGTCACAGATACCCTGGGACTGAAGCTTTCTTT
TRBJ2-3 TRBD1 TRBV12-3/TRBV12-4 15 . CTSSPRDRSTDTQYF TGTACCAGCAGTCCCCGGGACAGGAGCACAGATACGCAGTATTTT
TRBJ2-3 TRBD2 TRBV7-2 18 . CASSFRLAGGPSTDTQYF TGTGCCAGCAGCTTTCGACTAGCGGGAGGGCCGAGCACAGATACGCAGTATTTT
TRBJ1-2 . TRBV30 11 many CAWSVGGSYTF TGTGCCTGGAGTGTGGGAGGTAGCTACACCTTC
TRBJ2-5 . TRBV20-1 14 many CSALTGGPQETQYF TGCAGTGCCCTGACTGGGGGTCCCCAAGAGACCCAGTACTTC
TRBJ1-1 . TRBV9 13 few CASSAGGVAKAFF TGTGCCAGCAGCGCCGGGGGAGTAGCTAAAGCTTTCTTT
TRBJ1-2 TRBD1 TRBV28 14 many CASSLSGTAYGYTF TGTGCCAGCAGTTTGTCCGGGACAGCCTATGGCTACACCTTC
TRBJ2-5 . TRBV6-1 15 many CASSLLTGIQETQYF TGTGCCAGCAGCCTACTAACAGGGATCCAAGAGACCCAGTACTTC
TRBJ2-2 . TRBV20-1 13 many CSVLQGHTGELFF TGCAGTGTATTACAGGGTCACACCGGGGAGCTGTTTTTT
TRBJ2-5 . TRBV7-6 14 . CASNRGRGLETQYF TGTGCCAGCAACAGGGGGAGGGGTCTGGAGACCCAGTACTTC
TRBJ1-1 . TRBV12-3/TRBV12-4 13 . CASSTTVNTEASF TGTGCCAGCAGCACGACGGTGAACACTGAAGCTTCCTTT
TRBJ2-1 . TRBV10-3 12 . CAIGGAHNEQFF TGTGCCATCGGCGGAGCTCACAATGAGCAGTTCTTC
TRBJ1-5 TRBD1 TRBV2 14 . CASSDRGVGQPQHF TGTGCCAGCAGCGACAGGGGGGTCGGTCAGCCCCAGCATTTT
TRBJ2-5 . TRBV12-3/TRBV12-4 17 many CASSPATRGINQETQYF TGTGCCAGCAGTCCGGCCACAAGGGGCATAAATCAAGAGACCCAGTACTTC
TRBJ2-3 TRBD1 TRBV28 20 . CASTKRGQGALDGTMDTQYF TGTGCCAGCACCAAAAGGGGACAGGGGGCGTTGGACGGGACGATGGATACGCAGTATTTT
TRBJ1-1 . TRBV28 15 . CASSSPQISYTEAFF TGTGCCAGCAGTTCCCCCCAAATATCGTACACTGAAGCTTTCTTT
TRBJ2-7 TRBD1 TRBV7-9 15 . CASSSRDRVGYEQYF TGTGCCAGCAGCTCCCGGGACAGGGTAGGCTACGAGCAGTACTTC
TRBJ1-1 . TRBV27 14 few CASSLSGARFEAFF TGTGCCAGCAGTTTATCGGGGGCGCGTTTCGAAGCTTTCTTT
TRBJ2-7 . TRBV15 12 many CATSIGGDEQYF TGTGCCACCAGCATTGGAGGGGACGAGCAGTACTTC
TRBJ2-2 . TRBV10-2 18 many CASSALLIRSTNTGELFF TGCGCCAGCAGTGCCCTGTTAATCAGGAGTACGAACACCGGGGAGCTGTTTTTT
TRBJ2-5 TRBD2 TRBV19 14 few CASSSGRAKETQYF TGTGCCAGTAGCAGCGGGAGGGCCAAAGAGACCCAGTACTTC
TRBJ2-7 . TRBV10-2 15 . CASNHPVAGNYEQYF TGCGCCAGCAACCATCCCGTGGCAGGGAATTACGAGCAGTACTTC
TRBJ1-6 . TRBV28 14 . CASSARGVNSPLHF TGTGCCAGCAGTGCGCGGGGCGTCAATTCACCCCTCCACTTT
TRBJ1-2 TRBD1 TRBV6-1 14 many CASSEPGQGYGYTF TGTGCCAGCAGTGAGCCGGGACAGGGTTATGGCTACACCTTC
TRBJ1-1 TRBD1 TRBV27 17 . CASGTISTGRGYGEAFF TGTGCCAGCGGAACTATATCGACAGGGAGGGGTTACGGTGAAGCTTTCTTT
TRBJ2-2 TRBD2 TRBV7-6 15 few CASSLEREGVGELFF TGTGCCAGCAGCTTGGAGCGGGAGGGTGTCGGGGAGCTGTTTTTT
TRBJ2-7 . TRBV10-2 13 . CASSEGRAYEQYF TGCGCCAGCAGTGAGGGACGGGCCTACGAGCAGTACTTC
TRBJ1-6 . TRBV27 14 . CASRGGNDNSLLHF TGTGCCAGCAGGGGCGGAAACGATAATTCACTCCTCCACTTT
TRBJ1-3 TRBD1 TRBV6-1 14 . CASQQGGIRNTIYF TGTGCCTCGCAACAGGGGGGGATTAGAAACACCATATATTTT
TRBJ1-5 TRBD1 TRBV15 17 few CATSRSLTGAVYQPQHF TGTGCCACCAGCAGAAGTTTGACAGGGGCCGTCTATCAGCCCCAGCATTTT
TRBJ2-7 . TRBV2 10 many CASLGYEQYF TGTGCCAGCTTGGGCTACGAGCAGTACTTC
TRBJ1-5 . TRBV29-1 12 many CSVLDGQRPQHF TGCAGCGTACTGGACGGGCAACGGCCCCAGCATTTT
TRBJ1-4 . TRBV7-9 15 . CASSLGPVHNEKLFF TGTGCCAGCAGCTTAGGCCCCGTCCATAATGAAAAACTGTTTTTT
TRBJ1-5 . TRBV6-5 15 . CASSYSISSNQPQHF TGTGCCAGCAGTTACTCGATCAGTAGCAATCAGCCCCAGCATTTT
TRBJ1-4 . TRBV9 16 few CASSPRGRGTNEKLFF TGTGCCAGCAGCCCCCGAGGCAGGGGCACTAATGAAAAACTGTTTTTT
TRBJ2-7 . TRBV7-8 15 . CASSLDPGPSREQYF TGTGCCAGCAGCTTAGATCCGGGGCCCTCCCGCGAGCAGTACTTC
TRBJ1-1 TRBD1 TRBV20-1 24 . CSARRDLGRIYLTGAREENTEAFF TGCAGTGCTAGAAGGGATCTAGGGCGTATTTACTTAACAGGGGCTCGGGAAGAGAACACTGAAGCTTTCTTT
TRBJ2-2 TRBD2 TRBV20-1 16 few CSASRTSGKNTGELFF TGCAGTGCTAGCCGGACTAGCGGGAAAAACACCGGGGAGCTGTTTTTT